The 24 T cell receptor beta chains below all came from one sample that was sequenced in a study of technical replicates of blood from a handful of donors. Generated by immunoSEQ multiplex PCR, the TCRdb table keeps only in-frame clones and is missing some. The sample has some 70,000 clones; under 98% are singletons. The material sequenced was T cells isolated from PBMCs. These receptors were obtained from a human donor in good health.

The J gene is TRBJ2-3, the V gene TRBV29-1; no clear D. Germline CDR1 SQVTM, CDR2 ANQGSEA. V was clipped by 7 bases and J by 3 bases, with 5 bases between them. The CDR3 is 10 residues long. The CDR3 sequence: CSGQTDTQYF. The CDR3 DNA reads TGCAGCGGCCAGACAGATACGCAGTATTTT.

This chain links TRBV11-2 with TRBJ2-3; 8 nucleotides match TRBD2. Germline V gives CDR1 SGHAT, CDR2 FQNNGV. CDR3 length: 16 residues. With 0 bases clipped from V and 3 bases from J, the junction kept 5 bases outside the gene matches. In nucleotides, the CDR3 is TGTGCCAGCAGCTTAGATAAGCGGGAGCGAACAGATACGCAGTATTTT. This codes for CASSLDKRERTDTQYF.

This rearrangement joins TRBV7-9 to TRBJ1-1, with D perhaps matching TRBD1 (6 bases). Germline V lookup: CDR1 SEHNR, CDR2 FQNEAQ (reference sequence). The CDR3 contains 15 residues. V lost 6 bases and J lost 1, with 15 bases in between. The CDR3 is CASRYQPTGNTEAFF. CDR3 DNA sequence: TGTGCCAGCAGGTACCAACCGACAGGGAACACTGAAGCTTTCTTT.

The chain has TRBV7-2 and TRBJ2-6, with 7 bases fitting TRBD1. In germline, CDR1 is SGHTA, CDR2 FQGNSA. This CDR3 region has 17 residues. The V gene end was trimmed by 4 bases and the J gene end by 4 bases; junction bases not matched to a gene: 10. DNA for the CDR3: TGTGCCAGCAGCTCCCGGACAGGTGGGTCCGGGGCCAACGTCCTGACTTTC. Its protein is CASSSRTGGSGANVLTF.

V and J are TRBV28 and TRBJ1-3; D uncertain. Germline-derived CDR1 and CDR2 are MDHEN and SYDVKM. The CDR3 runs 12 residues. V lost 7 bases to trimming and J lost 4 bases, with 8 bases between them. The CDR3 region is CASILGGNTIYF. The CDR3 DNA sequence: TGTGCCAGCATACTAGGAGGAAACACCATATATTTT.

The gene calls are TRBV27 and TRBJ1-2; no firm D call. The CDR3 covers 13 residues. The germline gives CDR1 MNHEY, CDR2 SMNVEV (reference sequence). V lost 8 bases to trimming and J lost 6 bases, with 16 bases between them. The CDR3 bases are TGTGCCAGCCGCCGGATCGGTGAGGATGGCTACACCTTC. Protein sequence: CASRRIGEDGYTF.

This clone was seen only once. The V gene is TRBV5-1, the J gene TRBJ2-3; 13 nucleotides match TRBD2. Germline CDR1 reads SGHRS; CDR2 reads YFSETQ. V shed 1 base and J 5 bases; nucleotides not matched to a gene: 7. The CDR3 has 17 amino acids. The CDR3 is CASSLQGLAGALDTQYF. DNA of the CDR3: TGCGCCAGCAGCTTGCAAGGACTAGCGGGAGCCCTAGATACGCAGTATTTT.

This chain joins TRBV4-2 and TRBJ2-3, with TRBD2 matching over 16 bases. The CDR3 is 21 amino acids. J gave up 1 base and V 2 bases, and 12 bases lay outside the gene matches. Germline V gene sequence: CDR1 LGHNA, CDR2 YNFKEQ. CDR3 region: CASSQSGLAGGPVDGTDTQYF. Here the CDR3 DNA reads TGTGCCAGCAGCCAATCGGGACTAGCGGGAGGGCCTGTTGATGGCACAGATACGCAGTATTTT.

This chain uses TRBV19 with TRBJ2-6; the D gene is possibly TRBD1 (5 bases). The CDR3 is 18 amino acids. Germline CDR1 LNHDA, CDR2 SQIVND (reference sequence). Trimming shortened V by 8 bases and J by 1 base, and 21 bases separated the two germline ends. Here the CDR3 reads CASCETELTKSGANVLTF. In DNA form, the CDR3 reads TGTGCCAGTTGTGAGACAGAATTAACTAAGTCTGGGGCCAACGTCCTGACTTTC.

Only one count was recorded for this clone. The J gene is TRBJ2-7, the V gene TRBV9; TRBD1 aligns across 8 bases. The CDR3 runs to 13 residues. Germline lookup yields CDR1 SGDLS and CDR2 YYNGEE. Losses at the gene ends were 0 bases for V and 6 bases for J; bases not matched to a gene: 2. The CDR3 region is CASSVGQGIEQYF. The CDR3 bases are TGTGCCAGCAGCGTAGGACAGGGGATCGAGCAGTACTTC.

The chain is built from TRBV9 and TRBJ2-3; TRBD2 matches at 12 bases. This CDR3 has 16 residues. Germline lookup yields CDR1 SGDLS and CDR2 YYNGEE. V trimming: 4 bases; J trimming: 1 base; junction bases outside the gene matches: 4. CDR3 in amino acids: CASSPWTSGGTDTQYF. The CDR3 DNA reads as TGTGCCAGCAGCCCATGGACTAGCGGGGGCACAGATACGCAGTATTTT.

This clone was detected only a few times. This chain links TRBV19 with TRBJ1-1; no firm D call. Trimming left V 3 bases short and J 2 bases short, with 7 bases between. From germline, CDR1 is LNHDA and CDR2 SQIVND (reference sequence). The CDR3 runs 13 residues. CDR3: CASSISVNTEAFF. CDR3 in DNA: TGTGCCAGTAGTATTTCGGTAAACACTGAAGCTTTCTTT.

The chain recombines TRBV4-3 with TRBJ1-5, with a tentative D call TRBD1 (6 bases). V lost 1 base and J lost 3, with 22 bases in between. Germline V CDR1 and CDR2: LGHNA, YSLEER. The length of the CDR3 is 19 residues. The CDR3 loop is CASSQVPGHRFYLNQPQHF. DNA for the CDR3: TGCGCCAGCAGCCAAGTTCCGGGACACCGATTTTACCTCAATCAGCCCCAGCATTTT.

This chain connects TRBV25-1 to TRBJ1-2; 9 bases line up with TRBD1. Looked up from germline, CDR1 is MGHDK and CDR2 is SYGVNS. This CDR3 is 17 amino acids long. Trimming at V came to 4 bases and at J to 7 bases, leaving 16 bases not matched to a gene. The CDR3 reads CASSGSLPGQGPIGYTF. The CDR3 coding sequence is TGTGCCAGCAGTGGATCTCTACCGGGACAGGGTCCCATTGGCTACACCTTC.

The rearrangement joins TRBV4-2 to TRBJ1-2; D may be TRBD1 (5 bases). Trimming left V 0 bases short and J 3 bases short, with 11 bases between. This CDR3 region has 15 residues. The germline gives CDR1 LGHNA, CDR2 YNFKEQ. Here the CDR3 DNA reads TGTGCCAGCAGCCAAGACCCCCGGGGGGACTATGGCTACACCTTC. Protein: CASSQDPRGDYGYTF.

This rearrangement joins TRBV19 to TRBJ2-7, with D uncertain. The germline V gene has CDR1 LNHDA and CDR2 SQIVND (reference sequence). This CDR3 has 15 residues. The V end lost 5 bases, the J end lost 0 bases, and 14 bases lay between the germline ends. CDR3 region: CASSAVARSSYEQYF. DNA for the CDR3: TGTGCCAGTAGTGCCGTAGCCCGCAGCTCCTACGAGCAGTACTTC.

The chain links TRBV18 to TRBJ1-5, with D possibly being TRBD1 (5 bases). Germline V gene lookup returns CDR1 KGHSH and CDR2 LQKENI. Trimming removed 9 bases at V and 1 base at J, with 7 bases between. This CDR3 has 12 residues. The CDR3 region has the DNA TGTGCCAGTGCAGGGAGCAATCAGCCCCAGCATTTT. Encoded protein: CASAGSNQPQHF.

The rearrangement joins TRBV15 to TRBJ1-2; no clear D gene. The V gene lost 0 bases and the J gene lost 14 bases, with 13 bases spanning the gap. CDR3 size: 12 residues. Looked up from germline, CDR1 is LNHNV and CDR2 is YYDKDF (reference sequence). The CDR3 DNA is TGTGCCACCAGCAGAGATGTGGCAACATATACCTTC. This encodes CATSRDVATYTF.

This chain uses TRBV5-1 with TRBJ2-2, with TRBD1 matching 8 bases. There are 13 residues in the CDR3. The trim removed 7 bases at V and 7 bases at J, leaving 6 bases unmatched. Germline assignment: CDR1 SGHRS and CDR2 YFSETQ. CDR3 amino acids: CASGTGGSGELFF. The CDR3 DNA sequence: TGCGCCAGCGGAACAGGGGGGAGCGGGGAGCTGTTTTTT.

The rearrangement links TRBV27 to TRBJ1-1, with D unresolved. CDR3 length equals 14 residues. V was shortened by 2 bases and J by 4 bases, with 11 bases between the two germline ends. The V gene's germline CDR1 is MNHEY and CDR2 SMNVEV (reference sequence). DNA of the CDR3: TGTGCCAGCAGTTTAAGATCGGGGAGCACTGAAGCTTTCTTT. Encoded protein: CASSLRSGSTEAFF.

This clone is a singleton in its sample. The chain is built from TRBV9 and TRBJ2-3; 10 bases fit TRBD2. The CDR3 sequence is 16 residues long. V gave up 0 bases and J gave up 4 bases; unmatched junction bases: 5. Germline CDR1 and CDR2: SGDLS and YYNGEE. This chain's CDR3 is CASSVGSSGSSDTQYF. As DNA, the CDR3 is TGTGCCAGCAGCGTAGGTTCTAGCGGGAGTTCAGATACGCAGTATTTT. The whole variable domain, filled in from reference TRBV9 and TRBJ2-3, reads DSGVTQTPKHLITATGQRVTLRCSPRSGDLSVYWYQQSLDQGLQFLIQYYNGEERAKGNILERFSAQQFPDLHSELNLSSLELGDSALYFCASSVGSSGSSDTQYFGPGTRLTVL.

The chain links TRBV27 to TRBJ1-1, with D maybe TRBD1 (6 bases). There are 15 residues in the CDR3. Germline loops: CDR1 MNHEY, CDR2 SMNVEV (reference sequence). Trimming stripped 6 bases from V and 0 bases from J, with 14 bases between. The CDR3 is CASRTYGTMNTEAFF. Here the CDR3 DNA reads TGTGCCAGCAGGACTTACGGGACAATGAACACTGAAGCTTTCTTT.

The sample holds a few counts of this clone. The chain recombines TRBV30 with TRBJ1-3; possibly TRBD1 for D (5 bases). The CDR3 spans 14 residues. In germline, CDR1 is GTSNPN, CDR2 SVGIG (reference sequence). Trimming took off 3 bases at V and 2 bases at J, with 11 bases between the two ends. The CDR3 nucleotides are TGTGCCTGGAGACTGGGGGGGACTGGAAACACCATATATTTT. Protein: CAWRLGGTGNTIYF.

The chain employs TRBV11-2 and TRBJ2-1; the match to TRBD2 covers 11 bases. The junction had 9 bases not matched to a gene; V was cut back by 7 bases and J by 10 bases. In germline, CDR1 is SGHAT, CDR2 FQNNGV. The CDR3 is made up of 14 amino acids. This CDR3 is CASKLAGEVGEQFF. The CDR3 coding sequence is TGTGCCAGCAAACTAGCGGGGGAGGTAGGGGAGCAGTTCTTC.